This note documents a single T cell receptor beta chain sequence. This clone's antigen is unknown. No base quality information exists; no much larger clone differs at one position. The cohort comprised fewer than 700 healthy bone marrow donors. At the time of sampling, all cohort members were nominally healthy, though unrecorded immune exposures were likely present. The donor was CMV seropositive and belonged to the group of 250 to 300 seropositive cohort members. A peripheral blood sample was provided by each donor, and peripheral blood mononuclear cells were used for TCR beta sequencing. The Qiagen DNeasy Blood Extraction Kit was used to extract genomic DNA from the blood cell samples. CDR1 and CDR2 were assigned from the germline V gene as MNHNS and SASEGT. From the cysteine through the phenylalanine, the CDR3 covers 13 amino acids. Only the CDR3 region is kept as DNA, spanning 39 bases read in frame from base 1. The V end gives up 3 bases and the J end 4 bases, leaving 2 bases in the junction not matched to a gene.

The library was built by means of the immunoSEQ multiplex PCR assay. A mixture of 60 forward primers for TCR Vbeta segments and 13 reverse primers for TCR Jbeta segments was used in the multiplex PCR. The CDR3 region of rearranged TCR beta genes was amplified from genomic DNA with a multiplex PCR assay. Amplified TCR beta libraries were sequenced as 87-base-pair reads on the Illumina HiSeq System. Concerning the study's data processing: Across the 600 to 700 repertoires, a later analysis counted 60 million to 90 million unique TCR beta chains, 9.5 million to 12 million of which were shared by at least two donors. To remove PCR and sequencing errors, raw reads were error-corrected and collapsed into unique sequences using a nearest-neighbor algorithm that merged closely related sequences. To assign V, D and J gene segments, CDR3 sequences were aligned to IMGT reference sequences. For a sequence to be retained, at least a six-nucleotide match to both a V gene segment and a J gene segment was required. A rearrangement was called productive if the CDR3 had no stop codons and remained in frame with V and J, and every other rearrangement was called non-productive. Following IMGT convention, CDR3 was defined as the stretch from the second conserved V-encoded cysteine up to the conserved J-encoded phenylalanine. The earlier analysis of around 640 of the donors excluded sequences that lacked an unambiguous match to a single V gene segment. An earlier analysis of a few hundred of the donors called V segments functional above 56.7% productive rearrangements and segregating when the between-donor standard deviation exceeded 5%. A statistical classification framework was built to diagnose cytomegalovirus status from the catalog of TCR beta chain sequences. V and J gene assignment, in a later analysis, came from comparing TCR nucleotide sequences with IMGT/GENE-DB human TR gene sequences. A later analysis assigned CDR3 sequences and most-parsimonious VDJ recombination scenarios with the TCRdist pipeline. A later analysis defined each TCR beta chain by its CDR3 amino acid sequence plus V-gene family, and excluded reads lacking a unique V-gene family. As a way to deal with suspected cross-contamination and a sequencing artifact, a later analysis dropped approximately 570 nucleotide sequences that were highly shared and had low generation probability. For each public chain, a later analysis derived a clonal expansion index from normalized ranks of inferred template counts within each repertoire. Generation probabilities in a later analysis came from a VDJ recombination model fitted to out-of-frame rearrangements, and those results were checked against IGoR. In a later analysis, hypergeometric tests were used to score TCR-TCR, TCR-HLA and TCR-CMV co-occurrence, with a repertoire-size bias correction applied to TCR pairs. To estimate false discovery rates, a later analysis permuted the HLA or CMV assignments 20 times. In a later analysis, co-occurring TCRs were grouped using DBSCAN, with TCRdist sequence similarity added in when clustering inside HLA-allele-positive subsets. Repertoires with fewer than 30,000 or more than 120,000 public chains were left out of co-occurrence clustering, as were four to six repertoires with anomalous nucleotide sharing. The table comes from immuneACCESS by way of TCRdb, which keeps in-frame sequences with V and J called. Part of the clones is missing from these tables; in studies checked, under half for an unresolved V gene and the rest for unknown reasons. The DNA gave D and trimming, while V, J and clone size come from that table. The table for this sample lists about 31,000 clones; 65% to 75% of them were counted only once. In total, the top ten clones hold over 20% of the sample.

This specimen belongs to a study of cytomegalovirus exposure and HLA in healthy donors (TCRdb year 2017). For context, the study as a whole: According to an earlier analysis of 550 to 750 of the donors, about 190 million T cells yielded 90 million to 140 million unique TCR beta sequences and 276 Gb of sequence data. An early release covering over 500 HLA-typed donors comprised 250 to 350 gigabases of sequencing data and tens of millions of unique TCR sequences. Of the roughly 400 genotyped donors, 65% to 90% fell in the genetic ancestry cluster associated with self-reported Caucasian donors. The study aimed to test whether cataloging public T cell receptors could reveal signatures of past pathogen exposure. Using immunosequencing, the study profiled T cell repertoires from fewer than 850 subjects and related those repertoires to cytomegalovirus serostatus. A separate validation cohort of about 110 different subjects was used in addition to the approximately 640-subject first cohort. To predict cytomegalovirus infection status, the study combined high-throughput TCR immunosequencing, statistical association of individual TCRs with disease status, and machine learning. A later analysis re-examined previously published TCR beta repertoires from several hundred donors and added high-resolution HLA genotyping to investigate patterns of TCR occurrence. In the later analysis, no new phenotypic data were used to find candidate immune exposures; instead, reliance was placed on TCR beta sequences and their occurrence across donors. An earlier analysis of roughly 580 of the donors used high-throughput TCR beta sequencing to judge whether each TCR beta V gene segment behaved as functional or pseudogenic. Alongside the repertoire data, information on donor age, sex, ethnicity and CMV serostatus was compiled. A later genetic analysis used genome-wide SNP genotypes for about 60% of the 666 donors, treating that subset as a discovery cohort. Every repertoire in the discovery cohort had been generated on one and the same sequencing platform. HLA typing included class I and class II loci at four-digit resolution. The number of typed donors differed by locus: roughly 620-640 for A, B, C, DRB1 and DQB1; 500 to 550 for DQA1; some 590 for DPA1; and 400 to 480 for DPB1. Roughly 5 DR-DQ haplotypes were handled as single units for association and clustering because linkage in the cohort was strong. Among about 410 genotyped donors of the cohort, an average of around 250,000 unique TCR beta nucleotide sequences was sequenced per donor, of which 15% to 20% were non-productive.

The paper as a whole reports these results and caveats: In a later analysis, the rate of TCR association differed among HLA loci, with DRB1 alleles having the most associated TCRs and HLA-C alleles having the fewest. In a later analysis, HLA-associated TCR beta chains were found to be more clonally expanded and to have lower generation probabilities than equally common non-associated chains. The classifier was reported to diagnose cytomegalovirus status with high specificity and sensitivity in both the original and validation cohorts. Immune exposure information for the cohort was limited to CMV serostatus. According to the authors, the approach could potentially be generalized to other disease states and immunological phenotypes. In a later analysis, some 18,000 TCR beta sequences were associated with specific HLA alleles at a false discovery rate of 0.05. Broadly in line with IMGT annotations, most TCR beta V segments showed up in productive rearrangements about 87% or about 30% of the time in an earlier analysis of several hundred of the donors. Most TCR sequences were observed very rarely across donors, whereas some public TCRs were present in many individuals. Correlated functional status among segregating V segments might be attributable to linkage disequilibrium, but an unknown experimental factor could not be ruled out. According to a later analysis, most CMV-associated TCR beta chains appeared to be HLA-restricted, and the HLA associations seemed to be driven largely by CMV exposure. Because counts were too low, roughly 17 rarely observed V segments, including chromosome 9 orphons, were left out of the earlier analysis of about 620 of the donors. V-gene and J-gene trimming of TCR beta chains was associated with a missense DCLRE1C variant in a later genetic analysis, and the association was replicated in an independent cohort. In a later genetic analysis, fewer N-insertions in productive TCRs were reported among donors in an Asian-associated ancestry cluster than the roughly 700-donor mean. A cluster of highly shared sequence variants was judged likely to represent a technical artifact of the sequencing pipeline. In the study, approximately 160 TCR beta chains were listed as associated with cytomegalovirus. Several of the top co-occurrence clusters appeared to be linked to parvovirus B19, influenza, CMV and Epstein-Barr virus, according to a later analysis. A further reported finding was that TCR beta sequences accurately predicted the HLA-A and HLA-B alleles for most subjects in the first cohort. The 87-base-pair reads could not distinguish some IMGT-functional V segments, including TRBV6-2 and TRBV6-3, so those segments were excluded. Because HLA typing was missing for some donors at each locus, association tests included only the typed subset. In this cohort, only TCR beta chains were sequenced, and detectable features were limited by the absence of alpha or paired-chain data. Assigning TCR associations to individual alleles was difficult when HLA alleles, especially DR and DQ, strongly co-occurred. The presence/absence analyses assumed that sequencing depth was roughly uniform across donors, and that assumption may not be true. A few of the identified cytomegalovirus-associated TCR beta chains were confirmed in vitro to be specific for cytomegalovirus antigens.

Sequencing was done on a sample of PBMCs. This clonotype was obtained from a man aged 50-59 years in good health and CMV-seropositive. Recombination linked TRBV6-1 to TRBJ2-7, with 8 middle bases fitting TRBD1. Here is the DNA: TGTGCCAGCAGTGACCAGGGGGCTTACGAGCAGTACTTC. Its amino acids are CASSDQGAYEQYF.